Each of the 19 T cell receptor beta chains below was sequenced from the same sample in a study of blood T cells in healthy people across ages. With a J-beta primer mix and a sample-barcoded 5' primer, a second PCR ran about 7 to 11 cycles. TCRdb itself ran the 5' RACE reads through MiXCR, one entry per CDR3 protein. The sample holds hundreds of thousands of distinct CDR3 sequences; 20% to 25% are singletons and the top ten take 22%. What was sequenced was blood. Receptors were obtained from a man in his 70s in good health.

The chain links TRBV6-1 to TRBJ2-5; 9 bases align to TRBD2. The closer fit of TRBJ2-1 to the DNA end suggests the J call may be wrong. The CDR3 extends over 18 amino acids. Germline CDR1 is MNHNS and CDR2 is SASEGT. The CDR3 DNA sequence: TGTGCCAGCAGGAGGACACGAGCGGGGGGCCTTCTCCAGGATGAGCAGTTCTTC. It yields the protein CASRRTRAGGLLQDEQFF.

The table lists this clonotype with a few counts. The chain joins TRBV7-8 to TRBJ2-7, with D perhaps matching TRBD1 (6 bases). From germline, CDR1 is SGHVS and CDR2 FQNEAQ. V was trimmed by 4 bases and J by 9 bases, leaving 16 bases between them. This CDR3 contains 13 residues. CDR3 loop: CASSSPGQTRQYV. The CDR3 bases are TGTGCCAGCAGCTCCCCGGGACAAACGAGGCAGTACGTC.

V and J are TRBV20-1 and TRBJ1-1; the D is unclear. CDR3 length: 15 residues. Germline V gene lookup returns CDR1 DFQATT and CDR2 SNEGSKA (reference sequence). Between the trimmed V and J ends, which lost 3 bases and 0 bases, there was a span of 14 bases. In nucleotides, the CDR3 is TGCAGTGCTAGCGCTGGGCACCTCATGAACACTGAAGCTTTCTTT. Protein sequence: CSASAGHLMNTEAFF.

The CDR3 region has the DNA TGTGCCAGCAGTTTAGGTCCCGGGACAGGGTTGGAAGCTTTCTTT. It specifies CASSLGPGTGLEAFF. The rearrangement links TRBV6-6 to TRBJ1-1; 9 bases agree with TRBD1. The ends lost 4 bases at V and 8 bases at J; junction bases unmatched: 11. The CDR3 is made up of 15 amino acids. The V gene's germline CDR1 is MNHNY and CDR2 SVGAGI (reference sequence).

As for this clonotype: This may stem from a read error, because a much larger clone lies one nucleotide away. The chain uses TRBV5-1 and TRBJ1-2, with TRBD1 identical over 7 bases. The V gene's germline CDR1 is SGHRS and CDR2 YFSETQ. CDR3 length: 13 amino acids. CDR3 in amino acids: CASSPTGKEGYAF. DNA of the CDR3: TGCGCCAGCAGCCCGACAGGGAAGGAGGGCTACGCCTTC.

The chain is built from TRBV20-1 and TRBJ2-7, with D possibly being TRBD1 (6 bases). Germline V lookup: CDR1 DFQATT, CDR2 SNEGSKA (reference sequence). The V end lost 0 bases, the J end lost 0 bases, and 12 bases lay between the germline ends. This CDR3 comprises 15 residues. CDR3 DNA sequence: TGCAGTGCTAGAGAGACCAGGGGCCACTCCTACGAGCAGTACTTC. This translates into CSARETRGHSYEQYF.

The CDR3 bases are TGTGCCAGCAGTTCGAGACTAGCGGGAGGGAGGACAGATACGCAGTATTTT. Translated: CASSSRLAGGRTDTQYF. V is TRBV12-3 or TRBV12-4 and J is TRBJ2-3; 14 bases fit TRBD2. V gave up 4 bases and J gave up 3 bases; unmatched junction bases: 6. The CDR3 has 17 amino acids.

DNA for the CDR3: TGTGCCACCAGTGATTTGACACCGGGAAACAATGAGCAGTTCTTC. This encodes CATSDLTPGNNEQFF. The gene calls are TRBV24-1 and TRBJ2-1; TRBD2 might be the D (5 bases). Germline V lookup: CDR1 KGHDR, CDR2 SFDVKD. The CDR3 runs 15 residues. Trimming stripped 0 bases from V and 5 bases from J, with 10 bases between.

This clonotype was picked up many times. DNA of the CDR3: TGTGCCAGCAGCCAGGACTCAAGCGTCTATGGCTACACCTTC. This encodes CASSQDSSVYGYTF. The V call is TRBV12-3 or TRBV12-4, the J call TRBJ1-2; no firm D call. This CDR3 is built from 14 residues. Trimming removed 6 bases from V and 4 bases from J, with 15 bases in between.

This rearrangement joins TRBV29-1 to TRBJ1-1, with D perhaps matching TRBD1 (5 bases). Looked up from germline, CDR1 is SQVTM and CDR2 is ANQGSEA. This CDR3 is built from 13 residues. The germline V and J ends were trimmed by 3 bases and 1 base, with 9 bases remaining between them. CDR3 sequence: CSVDAGRNTEAFF. CDR3 bases: TGCAGCGTTGACGCAGGGCGGAACACTGAAGCTTTCTTT.

The chain is built from TRBV4-3 and TRBJ2-5, with 7 positions matching TRBD1. The DNA matches TRBJ2-1 better at its end, which makes the J call doubtful. The V gene's germline CDR1 is LGHNA and CDR2 YSLEER. The CDR3 extends over 14 amino acids. The CDR3 region is CASGLRGSRNEQFF. The CDR3 nucleotides are TGCGCCAGCGGCCTCAGGGGGTCAAGGAATGAGCAGTTCTTC.

The chain combines TRBV2 with TRBJ1-6; the match to TRBD1 covers 7 bases. The J segment lost 9 bases and the V segment lost 5 bases, leaving 13 bases of the junction unmatched. The length of the CDR3 is 16 residues. The germline V gene encodes CDR1 SNHLY and CDR2 FYNNEI. The CDR3 protein is CASSPRQGKIGSPLHF. In DNA form, the CDR3 reads TGTGCCAGCAGTCCCAGACAGGGAAAAATAGGTTCACCCCTCCACTTT.

CDR3: CSARQFETQYF. The CDR3 nucleotides are TGCAGTGCTAGACAGTTCGAGACCCAGTACTTC. The rearrangement links TRBV20-1 to TRBJ2-5, with no clear D. V was clipped by 2 bases and J by 5 bases, with 6 bases between them. Germline V gene lookup returns CDR1 DFQATT and CDR2 SNEGSKA (reference sequence). The CDR3 length is 11 residues.

J is TRBJ2-5 and V is TRBV7-8; 9 bases are shared with TRBD1. Germline trimming cut 2 bases from V and 6 bases from J; bases unmatched to any gene: 7. Per the germline V gene, CDR1 is SGHVS and CDR2 is FQNEAQ. The CDR3 spans 15 residues. The CDR3 DNA follows: TGTGCCAGCAGCTTACCGGGACAGGGTTTAAAGACCCAGTACTTC. Its protein product is CASSLPGQGLKTQYF.

The rearrangement uses TRBV4-2 and TRBJ2-1, with TRBD2 identical over 11 bases. The CDR3 is 16 residues long. V lost 1 base and J lost 7; bases outside the gene matches: 6. Germline assignment: CDR1 LGHNA and CDR2 YNFKEQ. Here the CDR3 DNA reads TGTGCCAGCAGCCAAGGAGGGCTAGCGGGGGGAAATGAGCAGTTCTTC. Its translation: CASSQGGLAGGNEQFF.

The chain joins TRBV20-1 to TRBJ1-4, with 12 bases identical to TRBD1. CDR3 length equals 17 residues. Germline CDR1 reads DFQATT; CDR2 reads SNEGSKA (reference sequence). After removal of 6 bases from V and 5 bases from J, the junction contained 13 bases not matched to a gene. CDR3 nucleotide sequence: TGCAGTGCGTGGGACAGGGGGCTTTTTGCCACAAATGAAAAACTGTTTTTT. Its protein product is CSAWDRGLFATNEKLFF.

The chain joins TRBV7-9 to TRBJ1-1; 9 positions match TRBD1. The CDR3 spans 15 residues. Trimming took 6 bases from V and 3 from J; bases not matched to a gene: 8. CDR1 is SEHNR and CDR2 is FQNEAQ in the germline V gene (reference sequence). CDR3 DNA: TGTGCCAGCAGACCGCAGACAGGGGGGGACACTGAAGCTTTCTTT. Amino acids: CASRPQTGGDTEAFF.

This clonotype was seen a few times. The chain is built from TRBV12-3 or TRBV12-4 and TRBJ2-5; D is unclear. The DNA end favors TRBJ2-1, so the J call may be wrong. The CDR3 contains 12 residues. Here the CDR3 DNA reads TGTGCCAGCAGTTTTCGCGGCACTGAGCAGTTCTTC. It yields the protein CASSFRGTEQFF.

This clonotype was picked up a small number of times. This chain uses TRBV25-1 with TRBJ2-3, with D maybe TRBD2 (5 bases). Germline V gene lookup returns CDR1 MGHDK and CDR2 SYGVNS. This CDR3 region has 13 residues. Between the trimmed V and J ends, which lost 4 bases and 8 bases, there was a span of 13 bases. The CDR3 DNA reads TGTGCCAGCAGTGGCCAGATTCGGGGTACGCAGTATTTT. It translates to CASSGQIRGTQYF.